The 9 T cell receptor beta chains given below trace back to one sample, sequenced in a study of CD8 T cells in Susac syndrome. The RNA, about 0.45 to 1 ug, was put through reverse transcription using random hexamers. TCRdb analysed the immunoSEQ multiplex PCR reads with MiXCR anew, one entry per CDR3 protein. The repertoire holds under 150,000 distinct CDR3 sequences, with 94% as singletons. The sequenced sample was CD8+ T cells from PBMCs. These receptors all come from a human donor in good health.

The gene calls are TRBV24-1 and TRBJ2-7, with 7 bases fitting TRBD1. The ends lost 10 bases at V and 2 bases at J; junction bases unmatched: 7. The CDR3 runs to 13 residues. CDR1 is KGHDR and CDR2 is SFDVKD in the germline V gene. CDR3 nucleotides: TGTGCCACTACCGGGACAGTACCCTACGAGCAGTACTTC. Its translation is CATTGTVPYEQYF.

The gene calls are TRBV21-1 and TRBJ1-5; the table gives TRBD1 as D, unverified against the DNA. TRBV21-1 is deemed a pseudogene. CDR3 size: 12 residues. Here the CDR3 reads CASEGGSQPQHF. The CDR3 DNA is TGTGCCAGCGAAGGGGGTAGTCAGCCCCAGCATTTT.

The rearrangement uses TRBV28 and TRBJ2-3; D may correspond to TRBD1 or TRBD2 (5 bases each). Germline loops: CDR1 MDHEN, CDR2 SYDVKM. CDR3 size: 15 residues. The V and J ends lost 7 bases and 1 base respectively, with 15 bases between them. The DNA for the CDR3 is TGTGCCAGCAAGGGGTTGAGGGGAGGCACAGATACGCAGTATTTT. This translates into CASKGLRGGTDTQYF.

The V and J genes are TRBV5-5 and TRBJ2-7; either TRBD1 or TRBD2 may supply D (5 bases each). Trimming took 0 bases from V and 3 from J, leaving 13 bases between them. Germline V gene data show CDR1 as SGHKS and CDR2 as YYEKEE (reference sequence). There are 15 residues in the CDR3. Written as DNA, the CDR3 is TGTGCCAGCAGCTTGGACTGGGACGTACTCTACGAGCAGTACTTC. This gives the protein CASSLDWDVLYEQYF.

The chain uses TRBV20-1 and TRBJ2-7; 10 bases agree with TRBD2. The CDR3 covers 15 residues. V lost 1 base, J lost 4 bases, and 7 bases stayed unmatched. Germline values: CDR1 DFQATT, CDR2 SNEGSKA (reference sequence). CDR3 region: CSARASSGSLYEQYF. The CDR3 bases are TGCAGTGCTAGAGCGTCTAGCGGGAGTCTATACGAGCAGTACTTC.

This chain links TRBV6-5 with TRBJ2-3, with TRBD1 matching 9 bases. From germline, CDR1 is MNHEY and CDR2 SVGAGI. J was trimmed by 4 bases and V by 5 bases; bases with no gene match: 7. The CDR3 is 15 residues long. The CDR3 DNA reads TGTGCCAGCAGTCCACTTCGGACAGGGGCAGATACGCAGTATTTT. It is translated as CASSPLRTGADTQYF.

The genes are TRBV27 and TRBJ2-7; 8 bases line up with TRBD2. The CDR3 runs to 13 residues. The germline CDR1 and CDR2 sequences are MNHEY and SMNVEV (reference sequence). V lost 2 bases to trimming and J lost 7 bases; unmatched junction nucleotides: 4. As DNA, the CDR3 is TGTGCCAGCAGTTTAGCGGGAGGCTGGGAGCAGTACTTC. It is translated as CASSLAGGWEQYF.

V and J are TRBV5-1 and TRBJ2-1, with TRBD2 identical over 7 bases. V lost 7 bases to trimming and J lost 4 bases; unmatched junction nucleotides: 11. CDR1 is SGHRS, CDR2 YFSETQ, per germline. CDR3 size: 15 residues. The CDR3 coding sequence is TGCGCCAGCCGTGGGGCGGGGGACCTATACAATGAGCAGTTCTTC. Encoded protein: CASRGAGDLYNEQFF.

The rearrangement uses TRBV18 and TRBJ1-1; D is unclear. The CDR3 has 14 amino acids. CDR1 is KGHSH, CDR2 LQKENI, per germline. Trimming left V 5 bases short and J 8 bases short, with 18 bases between. DNA of the CDR3: TGTGCCAGCTCATCTCCGGACCAGCTATCAGAAGCTTTCTTT. It encodes CASSSPDQLSEAFF. Filled out from reference TRBV18 and TRBJ1-1, the complete variable domain reads NAGVMQNPRHLVRRRGQEARLRCSPMKGHSHVYWYRQLPEEGLKFMVYLQKENIIDESGMPKERFSAEFPKEGPSILRIQQVVRGDSAAYFCASSSPDQLSEAFFGQGTRLTVV.